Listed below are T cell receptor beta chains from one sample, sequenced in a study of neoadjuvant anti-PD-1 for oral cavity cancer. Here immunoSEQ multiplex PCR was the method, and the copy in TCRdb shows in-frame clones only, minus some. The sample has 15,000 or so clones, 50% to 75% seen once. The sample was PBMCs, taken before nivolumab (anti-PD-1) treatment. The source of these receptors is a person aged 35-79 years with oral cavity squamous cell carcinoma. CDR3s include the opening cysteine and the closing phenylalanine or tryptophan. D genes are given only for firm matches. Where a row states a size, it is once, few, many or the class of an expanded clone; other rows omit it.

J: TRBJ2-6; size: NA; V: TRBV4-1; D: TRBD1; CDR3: CASSPTPDRKANVLTF; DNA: TGCGCCAGCAGCCCCACCCCGGACAGGAAGGCCAACGTCCTGACTTTC
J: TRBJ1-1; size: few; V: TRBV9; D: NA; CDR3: CASSPAGVTEAFF; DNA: TGTGCCAGCAGCCCAGCGGGTGTGACTGAAGCTTTCTTT
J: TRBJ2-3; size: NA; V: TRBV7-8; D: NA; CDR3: CASSRGAGPSTDTQYF; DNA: TGTGCCAGCAGCCGAGGGGCGGGACCTAGCACAGATACGCAGTATTTT
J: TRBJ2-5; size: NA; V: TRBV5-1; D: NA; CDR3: CASSYSTEETQYF; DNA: TGCGCCAGCAGCTATTCGACAGAAGAGACCCAGTACTTC
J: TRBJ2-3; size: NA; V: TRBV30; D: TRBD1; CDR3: CAWSDGQGSTDTQYF; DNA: TGTGCCTGGAGCGACGGACAGGGGAGCACAGATACGCAGTATTTT
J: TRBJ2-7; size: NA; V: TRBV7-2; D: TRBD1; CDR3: CASSRDREVGYEQYF; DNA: TGTGCCAGCAGCCGCGACAGGGAAGTCGGGTACGAGCAGTACTTC
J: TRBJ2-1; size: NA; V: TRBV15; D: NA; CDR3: CATSPKGGFNEQFF; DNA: TGTGCCACCAGCCCGAAAGGAGGCTTCAATGAGCAGTTCTTC
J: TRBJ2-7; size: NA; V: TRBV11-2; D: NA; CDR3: CASSRTTTAYEQYF; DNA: TGTGCCAGCAGTCGGACCACGACCGCCTACGAGCAGTACTTC
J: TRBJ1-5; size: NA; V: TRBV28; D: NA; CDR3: CASRQGDQPQHF; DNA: TGTGCCAGCAGGCAGGGTGATCAGCCCCAGCATTTT
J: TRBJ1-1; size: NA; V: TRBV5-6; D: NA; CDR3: CASSLEAGVSTEAFF; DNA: TGTGCCAGCAGCTTGGAGGCAGGGGTAAGCACTGAAGCTTTCTTT
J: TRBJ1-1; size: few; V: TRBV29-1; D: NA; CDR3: CSVGRVNTEAFF; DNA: TGCAGCGTGGGCAGGGTGAACACTGAAGCTTTCTTT
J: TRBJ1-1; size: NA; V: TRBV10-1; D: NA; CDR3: CASSDNSFGTEAFF; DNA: TGCGCCAGCAGTGATAATAGTTTTGGCACTGAAGCTTTCTTT
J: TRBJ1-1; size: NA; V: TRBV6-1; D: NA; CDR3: CASRRTGMTEAFF; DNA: TGTGCCAGCAGGCGTACAGGGATGACTGAAGCTTTCTTT
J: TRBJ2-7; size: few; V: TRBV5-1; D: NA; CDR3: CASNRDGSSYEQYF; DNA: TGCGCCAGCAACCGGGACGGAAGCTCCTACGAGCAGTACTTC
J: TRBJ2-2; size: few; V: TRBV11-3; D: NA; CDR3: CASSLTRVGTGELFF; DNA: TGTGCCAGCAGCTTAACCCGAGTGGGGACCGGGGAGCTGTTTTTT
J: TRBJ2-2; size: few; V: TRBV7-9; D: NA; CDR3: CASSLESPGLTGELFF; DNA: TGTGCCAGCAGCTTAGAGTCGCCAGGGCTGACCGGGGAGCTGTTTTTT
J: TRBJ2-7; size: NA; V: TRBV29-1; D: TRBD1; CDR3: CSVEGTGSEQYF; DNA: TGCAGCGTTGAAGGGACAGGGTCCGAGCAGTACTTC
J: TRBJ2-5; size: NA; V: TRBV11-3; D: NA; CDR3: CASSLRPRGETQYF; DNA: TGTGCCAGCAGCTTACGTCCGAGGGGAGAGACCCAGTACTTC
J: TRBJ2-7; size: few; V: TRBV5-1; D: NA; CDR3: CASSRLYGATYEQYF; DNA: TGCGCCAGCAGCCGCCTTTATGGCGCAACCTACGAGCAGTACTTC
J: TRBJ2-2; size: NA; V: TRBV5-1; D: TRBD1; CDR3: CASSLGTANTGELFF; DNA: TGCGCCAGCAGCCTCGGGACAGCGAACACCGGGGAGCTGTTTTTT
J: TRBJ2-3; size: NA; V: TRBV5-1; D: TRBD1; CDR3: CASSLDWGTGDSTDTQYF; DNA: TGCGCCAGCAGCTTGGATTGGGGGACAGGGGATAGCACAGATACGCAGTATTTT
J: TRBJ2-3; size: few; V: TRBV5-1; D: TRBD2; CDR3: CASSLDGGLAGSATQYF; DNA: TGCGCCAGCAGCTTGGACGGGGGACTAGCGGGATCGGCTACGCAGTATTTT
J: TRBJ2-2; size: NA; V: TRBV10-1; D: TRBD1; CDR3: CASRGQGAGELFF; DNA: TGCGCCAGCAGAGGACAGGGGGCCGGGGAGCTGTTTTTT
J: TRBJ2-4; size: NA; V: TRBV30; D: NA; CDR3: CAWSVGLALLGKNIQYF; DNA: TGTGCCTGGAGTGTCGGGCTGGCCCTCTTGGGCAAAAACATTCAGTACTTC
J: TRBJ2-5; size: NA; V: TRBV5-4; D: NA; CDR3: CASSTLGETQYF; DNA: TGTGCCAGCAGCACCCTAGGGGAGACCCAGTACTTC
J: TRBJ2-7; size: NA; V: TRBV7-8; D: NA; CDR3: CASSWDGYEQYF; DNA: TGTGCCAGCAGCTGGGACGGGTACGAGCAGTACTTC
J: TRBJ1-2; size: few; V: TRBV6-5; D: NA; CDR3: CASSYGGRAGYTF; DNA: TGTGCCAGCAGTTACGGGGGCAGGGCTGGCTACACCTTC
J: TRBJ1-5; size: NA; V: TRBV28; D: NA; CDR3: CASSLIAGGQPQHF; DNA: TGTGCCAGCAGTTTAATAGCGGGTGGTCAGCCCCAGCATTTT
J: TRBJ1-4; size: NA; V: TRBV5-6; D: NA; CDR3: CASSRGGTEKLFF; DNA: TGTGCCAGCAGTAGGGGGGGAACTGAAAAACTGTTTTTT
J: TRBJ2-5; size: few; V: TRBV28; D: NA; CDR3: CASSPQGHQQETQYF; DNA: TGTGCCAGCAGCCCGCAGGGACACCAACAAGAGACCCAGTACTTC
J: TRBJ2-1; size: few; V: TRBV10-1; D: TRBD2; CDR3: CASSEGSDTSGSNNEQFF; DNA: TGCGCCAGCAGTGAGGGGAGCGACACTAGCGGGAGTAACAATGAGCAGTTCTTC
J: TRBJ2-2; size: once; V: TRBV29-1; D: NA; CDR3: CSGGDRTGELFF; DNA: TGCAGCGGCGGGGATCGTACCGGGGAGCTGTTTTTT
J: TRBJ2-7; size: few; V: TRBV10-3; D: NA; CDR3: CAIRDGTYEQYF; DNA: TGTGCCATCAGAGATGGGACCTACGAGCAGTACTTC
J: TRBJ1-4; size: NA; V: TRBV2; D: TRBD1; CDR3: CASSGDRANEKLFF; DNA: TGTGCCAGCAGCGGGGACAGGGCTAATGAAAAACTGTTTTTT
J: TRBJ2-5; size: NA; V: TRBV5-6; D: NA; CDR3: CASSPGQKTQYF; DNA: TGTGCCAGCAGCCCGGGACAAAAGACCCAGTACTTC
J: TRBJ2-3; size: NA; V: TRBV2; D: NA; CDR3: CASKWYRDTDTQYF; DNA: TGTGCCAGCAAGTGGTACCGGGACACAGATACGCAGTATTTT
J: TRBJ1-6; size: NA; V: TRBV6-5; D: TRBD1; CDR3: CASSSGTGVGGSPLHF; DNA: TGTGCCAGCAGTTCCGGGACAGGAGTGGGTGGTTCACCCCTCCACTTT
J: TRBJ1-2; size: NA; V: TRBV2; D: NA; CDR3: CASSRDTDGYTF; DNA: TGTGCCAGCAGTAGGGACACTGATGGCTACACCTTC
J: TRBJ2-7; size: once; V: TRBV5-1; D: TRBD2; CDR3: CASSSDLAGNEQYF; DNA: TGCGCCAGCAGCTCTGACCTAGCGGGAAACGAGCAGTACTTC
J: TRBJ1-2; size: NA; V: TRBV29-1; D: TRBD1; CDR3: CSVTRTGEGYTF; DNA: TGCAGCGTGACAAGGACAGGTGAAGGCTACACCTTC
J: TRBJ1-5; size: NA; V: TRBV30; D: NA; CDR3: CAWSPTLGQPQHF; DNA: TGTGCCTGGAGTCCCACCCTGGGTCAGCCCCAGCATTTT
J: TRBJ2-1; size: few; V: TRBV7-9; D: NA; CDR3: CATTLGPSSYNEQFF; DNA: TGTGCCACCACCCTCGGCCCGAGCTCCTACAATGAGCAGTTCTTC
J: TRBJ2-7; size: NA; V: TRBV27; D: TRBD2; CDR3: CASSILAGGVNEQYF; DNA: TGTGCCAGCAGTATCCTAGCGGGAGGGGTAAACGAGCAGTACTTC
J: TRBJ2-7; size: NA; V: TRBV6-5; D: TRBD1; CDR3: CASRRQGPYEQYF; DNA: TGTGCCAGCAGGAGACAGGGCCCCTACGAGCAGTACTTC
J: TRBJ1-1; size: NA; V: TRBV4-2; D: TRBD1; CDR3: CASSQDHKGAGSEAFF; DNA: TGTGCCAGCAGCCAAGATCACAAGGGGGCTGGTTCCGAAGCTTTCTTT
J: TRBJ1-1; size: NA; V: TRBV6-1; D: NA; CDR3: CASSEGVFRGSTEAFF; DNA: TGTGCCAGCAGTGAAGGGGTCTTTCGGGGATCCACTGAAGCTTTCTTT
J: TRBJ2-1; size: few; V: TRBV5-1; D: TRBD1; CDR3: CASSLVVGDRSDSTTEDEQFF; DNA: TGCGCCAGCAGCTTGGTAGTAGGGGACAGGTCCGATAGCACCACAGAGGATGAGCAGTTCTTC
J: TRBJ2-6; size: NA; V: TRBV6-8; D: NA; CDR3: CASSPSRGNYSGANVLTF; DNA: TGTGCCAGCAGTCCCAGTCGGGGGAACTACTCCGGGGCCAACGTCCTGACTTTC
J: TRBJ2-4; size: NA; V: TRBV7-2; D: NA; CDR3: CASSLGPGAKNIQYF; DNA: TGTGCCAGCAGCTTAGGGCCGGGGGCCAAAAACATTCAGTACTTC
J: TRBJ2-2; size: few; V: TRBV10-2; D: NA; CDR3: CASVAVNTGELFF; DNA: TGCGCCAGCGTAGCAGTGAACACCGGGGAGCTGTTTTTT
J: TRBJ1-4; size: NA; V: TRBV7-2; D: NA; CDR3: CASSHDSSSNEKLFF; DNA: TGTGCCAGCAGCCATGACAGCAGTAGTAATGAAAAACTGTTTTTT
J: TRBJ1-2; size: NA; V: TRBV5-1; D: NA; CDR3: CASSGWQGTSYGYTF; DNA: TGCGCCAGCAGCGGGTGGCAGGGTACTAGCTATGGCTACACCTTC
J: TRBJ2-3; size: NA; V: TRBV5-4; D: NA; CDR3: CASSPGTGGTDTQYF; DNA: TGTGCCAGCAGCCCTGGGACGGGAGGCACAGATACGCAGTATTTT
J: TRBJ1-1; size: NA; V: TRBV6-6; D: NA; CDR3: CASSSRGEGTEAFF; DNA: TGTGCCAGCAGTTCCAGGGGCGAGGGCACTGAAGCTTTCTTT
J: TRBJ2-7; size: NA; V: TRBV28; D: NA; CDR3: CASSSTADTSYEQYF; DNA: TGTGCCAGCAGTTCTACGGCCGACACCTCCTACGAGCAGTACTTC